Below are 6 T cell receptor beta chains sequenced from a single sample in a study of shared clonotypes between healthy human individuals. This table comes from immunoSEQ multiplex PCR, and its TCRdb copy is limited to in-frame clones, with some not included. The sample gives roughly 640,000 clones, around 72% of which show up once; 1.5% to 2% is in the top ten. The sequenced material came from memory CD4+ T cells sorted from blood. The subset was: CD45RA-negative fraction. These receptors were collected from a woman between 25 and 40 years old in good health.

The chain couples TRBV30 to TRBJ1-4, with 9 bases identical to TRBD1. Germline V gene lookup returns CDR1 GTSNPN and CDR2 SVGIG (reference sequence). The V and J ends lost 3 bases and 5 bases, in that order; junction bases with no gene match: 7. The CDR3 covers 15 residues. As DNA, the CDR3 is TGTGCCTGGAGCACTCCCGGGACAGGGAATGAAAAACTGTTTTTT. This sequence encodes CAWSTPGTGNEKLFF. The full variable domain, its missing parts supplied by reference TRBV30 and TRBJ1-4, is SQTIHQWPATLVQPVGSPLSLECTVEGTSNPNLYWYRQAAGRGLQLLFYSVGIGQISSEVPQNLSASRPQDRQFILSSKKLLLSDSGFYLCAWSTPGTGNEKLFFGSGTQLSVL.

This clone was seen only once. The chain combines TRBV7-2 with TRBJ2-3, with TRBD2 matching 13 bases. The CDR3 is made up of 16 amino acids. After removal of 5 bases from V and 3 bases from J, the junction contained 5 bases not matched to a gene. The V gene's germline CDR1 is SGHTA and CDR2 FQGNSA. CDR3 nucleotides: TGTGCCAGCAGCGCCCAACTAGCGGGAGGGACAGATACGCAGTATTTT. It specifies CASSAQLAGGTDTQYF.

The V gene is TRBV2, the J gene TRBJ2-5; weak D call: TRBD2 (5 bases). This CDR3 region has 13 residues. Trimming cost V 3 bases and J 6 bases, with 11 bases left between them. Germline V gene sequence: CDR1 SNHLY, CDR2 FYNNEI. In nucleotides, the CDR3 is TGTGCCAGCAGTGATGAGGGTTTGCAGACCCAGTACTTC. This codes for CASSDEGLQTQYF.

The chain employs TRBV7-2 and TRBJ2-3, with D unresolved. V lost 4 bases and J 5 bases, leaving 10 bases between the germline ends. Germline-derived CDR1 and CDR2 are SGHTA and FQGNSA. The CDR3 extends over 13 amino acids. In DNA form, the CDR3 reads TGTGCCAGCAGCTCTGGGCTCTTAGATACGCAGTATTTT. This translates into CASSSGLLDTQYF.

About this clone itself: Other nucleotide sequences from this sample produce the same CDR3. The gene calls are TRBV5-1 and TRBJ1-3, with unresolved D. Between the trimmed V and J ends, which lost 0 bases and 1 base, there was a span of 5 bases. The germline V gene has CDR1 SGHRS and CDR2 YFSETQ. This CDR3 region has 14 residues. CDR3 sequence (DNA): TGCGCCAGCAGCTTGGGCCAGTCTGGAAACACCATATATTTT. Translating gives CASSLGQSGNTIYF. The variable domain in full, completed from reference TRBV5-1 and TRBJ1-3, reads KAGVTQTPRYLIKTRGQQVTLSCSPISGHRSVSWYQQTPGQGLQFLFEYFSETQRNKGNFPGRFSGRQFSNSRSEMNVSTLELGDSALYLCASSLGQSGNTIYFGEGSWLTVV.

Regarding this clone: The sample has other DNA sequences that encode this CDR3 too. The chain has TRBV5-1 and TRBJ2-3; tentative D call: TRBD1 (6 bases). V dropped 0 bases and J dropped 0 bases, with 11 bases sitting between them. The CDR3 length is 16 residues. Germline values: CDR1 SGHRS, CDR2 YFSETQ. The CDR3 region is CASSLAQGPSTDTQYF. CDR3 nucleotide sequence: TGCGCCAGCAGCTTGGCGCAGGGGCCCAGCACAGATACGCAGTATTTT.